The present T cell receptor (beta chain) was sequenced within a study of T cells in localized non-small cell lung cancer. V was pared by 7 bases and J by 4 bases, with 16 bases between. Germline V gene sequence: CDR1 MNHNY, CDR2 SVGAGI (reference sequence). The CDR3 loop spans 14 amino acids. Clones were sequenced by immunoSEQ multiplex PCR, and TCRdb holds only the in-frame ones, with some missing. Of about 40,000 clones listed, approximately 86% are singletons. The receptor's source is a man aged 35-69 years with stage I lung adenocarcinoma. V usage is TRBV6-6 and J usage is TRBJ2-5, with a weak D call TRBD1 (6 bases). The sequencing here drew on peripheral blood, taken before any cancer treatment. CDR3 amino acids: CASTQRGSSETQYF. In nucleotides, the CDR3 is TGTGCCAGCACCCAAAGGGGGTCCTCAGAGACCCAGTACTTC.